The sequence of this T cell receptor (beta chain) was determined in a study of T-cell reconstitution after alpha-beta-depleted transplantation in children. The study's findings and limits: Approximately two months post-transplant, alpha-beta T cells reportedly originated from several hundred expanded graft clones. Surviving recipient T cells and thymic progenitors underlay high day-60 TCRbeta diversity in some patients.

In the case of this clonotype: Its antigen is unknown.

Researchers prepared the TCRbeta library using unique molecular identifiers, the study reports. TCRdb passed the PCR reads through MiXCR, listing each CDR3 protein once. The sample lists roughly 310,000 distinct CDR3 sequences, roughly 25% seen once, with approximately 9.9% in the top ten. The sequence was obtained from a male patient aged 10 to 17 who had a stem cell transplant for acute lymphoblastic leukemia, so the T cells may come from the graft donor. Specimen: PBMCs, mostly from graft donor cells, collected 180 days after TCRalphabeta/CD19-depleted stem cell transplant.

CDR3 bases: TGTGCCACCAGTGATTTTAGGAGGGGGGCTAATGAAAAACTGTTTTTT. Translating gives CATSDFRRGANEKLFF. The chain uses TRBV24-1 and TRBJ1-4; tentative D call: TRBD1 (6 bases). CDR3 length: 16 residues. Germline V gene data show CDR1 as KGHDR and CDR2 as SFDVKD. V was shortened by 1 base and J by 3 bases, with 11 bases between the two germline ends.